What follows describes a single TCR beta chain. The antigen is unknown. These data originate in a study of metastatic and nonmetastatic thyroid tumors. Turning to the study itself: Repertoires were compared across blood and tumor or nodule tissue from malignant and benign thyroid patients.

Findings and caveats of the study: Relative to benign nodules, malignant thyroid tumors were reportedly characterized by significantly elevated TCR beta diversity in blood and tumor.

Until they underwent thyroid surgery, no patient had received any treatment. Trimming took off 4 bases at V and 3 bases at J, with 16 bases between the two ends. Germline V gene lookup returns CDR1 SGHVS and CDR2 FNYEAQ. This CDR3 region has 16 residues. TCRdb reprocessed the PCR reads via MiXCR. The sample carries 20,000 to 25,000 clones, less than 15% recorded once. V usage is TRBV7-6 and J usage is TRBJ1-3, with D possibly TRBD1 on 6 matching bases. The source material was tumor tissue. This TCR was recovered from a female donor with papillary thyroid cancer or a benign thyroid nodule (not recorded which). Some clones in this sample may be carry-over from other donors' samples. CDR3 nucleotides: TGTGCCAGCAGCTCCGAACAGGGTCTAAGTGGAAACACCATATATTTT. Its translation: CASSSEQGLSGNTIYF. Filled out from reference TRBV7-6 and TRBJ1-3, the complete variable domain reads GAGVSQSPRYKVTKRGQDVALRCDPISGHVSLYWYRQALGQGPEFLTYFNYEAQQDKSGLPNDRFSAERPEGSISTLTIQRTEQRDSAMYRCASSSEQGLSGNTIYFGEGSWLTVV.